This TCR beta chain is from a study of human T cells and chemical hapten exposure. TCRdb passed the RACE reads through MiXCR, listing each CDR3 protein once. The data contain 110,000 to 150,000 distinct CDR3 sequences, 12% of them singletons. Time point indicated: patch test 2, 6 weeks after DPC sensitization. The sample's treatment: therapeutic diphenylcyclopropenone sensitization with weekly scalp DPC. This clonotype was counted at least ten times. This CDR3 region has 14 residues. V lost 6 bases and J lost 0, with 12 bases in between. CDR1 and CDR2 (germline): SQVTM, ANQGSEA. The sequences come from whole blood, collected in connection with sensitization to the hapten diphenylcyclopropenone (DPC). The TCR comes from a woman aged 50 to 65 with alopecia areata. Some clones in this sample may be carry-over from other donors' samples. V and J are TRBV29-1 and TRBJ2-1; D possibly uses TRBD1 or TRBD2 (5 bases each). CDR3 region: CSVRGASSYNEQFF. The CDR3 DNA is TGCAGCGTCCGAGGGGCGAGCTCCTACAATGAGCAGTTCTTC.